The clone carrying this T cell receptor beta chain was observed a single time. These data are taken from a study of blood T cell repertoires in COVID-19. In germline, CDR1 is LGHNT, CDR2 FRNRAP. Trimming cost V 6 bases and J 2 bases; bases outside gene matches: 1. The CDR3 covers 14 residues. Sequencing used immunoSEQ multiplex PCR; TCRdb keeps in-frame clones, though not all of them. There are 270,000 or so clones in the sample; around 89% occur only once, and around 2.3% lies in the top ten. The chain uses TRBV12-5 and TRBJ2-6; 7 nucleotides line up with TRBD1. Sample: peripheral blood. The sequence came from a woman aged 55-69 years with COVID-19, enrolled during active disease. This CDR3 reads CASGDRAGANVLTF. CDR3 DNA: TGTGCTAGTGGCGACAGGGCTGGGGCCAACGTCCTGACTTTC.